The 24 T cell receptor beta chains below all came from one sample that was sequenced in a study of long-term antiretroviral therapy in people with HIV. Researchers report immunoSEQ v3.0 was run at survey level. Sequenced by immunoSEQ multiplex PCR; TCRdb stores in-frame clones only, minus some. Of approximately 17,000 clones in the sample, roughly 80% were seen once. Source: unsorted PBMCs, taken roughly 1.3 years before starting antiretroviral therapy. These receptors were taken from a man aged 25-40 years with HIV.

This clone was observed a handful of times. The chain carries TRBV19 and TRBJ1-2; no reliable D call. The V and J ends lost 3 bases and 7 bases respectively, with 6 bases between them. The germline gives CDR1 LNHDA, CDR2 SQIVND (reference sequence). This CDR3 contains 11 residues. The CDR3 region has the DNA TGTGCCAGTAGTATCGGAGCTGGCTACACCTTC. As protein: CASSIGAGYTF.

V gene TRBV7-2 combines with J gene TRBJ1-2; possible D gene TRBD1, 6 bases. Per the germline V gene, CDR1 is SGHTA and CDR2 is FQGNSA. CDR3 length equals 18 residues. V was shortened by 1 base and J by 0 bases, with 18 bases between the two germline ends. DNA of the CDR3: TGTGCCAGCAGCTTAGGAGGCGGGGGGGCTGGAGCTAACTATGGCTACACCTTC. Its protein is CASSLGGGGAGANYGYTF.

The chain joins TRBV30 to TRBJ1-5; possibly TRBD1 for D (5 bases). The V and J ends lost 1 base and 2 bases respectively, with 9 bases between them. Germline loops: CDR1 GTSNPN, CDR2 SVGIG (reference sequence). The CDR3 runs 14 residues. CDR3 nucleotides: TGTGCCTGGAGTGGGGGCACCGGCAATCAGCCCCAGCATTTT. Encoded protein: CAWSGGTGNQPQHF.

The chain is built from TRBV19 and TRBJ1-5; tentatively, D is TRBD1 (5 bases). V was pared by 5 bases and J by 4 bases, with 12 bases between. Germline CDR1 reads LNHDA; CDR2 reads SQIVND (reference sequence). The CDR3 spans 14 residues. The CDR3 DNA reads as TGTGCCAGTAGTTGGGGGGACCTTAATCAGCCCCAGCATTTT. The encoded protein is CASSWGDLNQPQHF.

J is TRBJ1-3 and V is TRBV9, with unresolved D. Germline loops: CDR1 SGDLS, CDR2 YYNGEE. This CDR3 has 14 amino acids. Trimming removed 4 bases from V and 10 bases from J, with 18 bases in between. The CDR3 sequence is CASSQPGQPGTIYF. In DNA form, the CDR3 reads TGTGCCAGCAGCCAACCGGGTCAGCCAGGAACCATATATTTT.

The CDR3 sequence: CSVSFSYTEAFF. The CDR3 nucleotides read TGCAGCGTTTCATTTTCGTACACTGAAGCTTTCTTT. The chain couples TRBV29-1 to TRBJ1-1; D is uncertain. This CDR3 spans 12 amino acids. Germline assignment: CDR1 SQVTM and CDR2 ANQGSEA. V lost 5 bases to trimming and J lost 3 bases, with 10 bases between them.

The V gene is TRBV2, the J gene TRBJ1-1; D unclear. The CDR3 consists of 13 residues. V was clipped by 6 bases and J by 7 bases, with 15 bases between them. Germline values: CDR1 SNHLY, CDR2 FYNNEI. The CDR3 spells CASSGPSAFEAFF. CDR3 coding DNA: TGTGCCAGCAGCGGCCCCAGCGCCTTTGAAGCTTTCTTT.

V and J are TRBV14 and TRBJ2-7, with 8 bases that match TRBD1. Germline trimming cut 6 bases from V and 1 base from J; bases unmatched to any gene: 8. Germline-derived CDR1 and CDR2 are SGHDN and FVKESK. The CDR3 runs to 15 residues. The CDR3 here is CASSHGQGGSYEQYF. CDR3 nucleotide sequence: TGTGCCAGCAGTCATGGACAGGGTGGATCCTACGAGCAGTACTTC.

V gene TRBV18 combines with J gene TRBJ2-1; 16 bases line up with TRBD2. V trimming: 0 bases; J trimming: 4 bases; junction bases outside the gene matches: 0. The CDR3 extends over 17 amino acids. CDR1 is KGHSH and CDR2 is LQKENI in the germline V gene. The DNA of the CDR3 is TGTGCCAGCTCACCACCGGGACTAGCGGGGGGGTACAATGAGCAGTTCTTC. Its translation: CASSPPGLAGGYNEQFF.

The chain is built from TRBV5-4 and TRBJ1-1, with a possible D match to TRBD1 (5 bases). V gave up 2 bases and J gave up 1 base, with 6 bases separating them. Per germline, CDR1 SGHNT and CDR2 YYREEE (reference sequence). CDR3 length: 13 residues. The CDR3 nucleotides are TGTGCCAGCAGCTTTGGGGGGAACACTGAAGCTTTCTTT. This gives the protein CASSFGGNTEAFF.

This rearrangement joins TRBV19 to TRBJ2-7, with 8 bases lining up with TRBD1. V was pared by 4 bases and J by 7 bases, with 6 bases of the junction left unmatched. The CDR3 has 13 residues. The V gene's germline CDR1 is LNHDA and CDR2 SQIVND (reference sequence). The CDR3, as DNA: TGTGCCAGTAGTACGCAGGGGGCTAAAGAGCAGTACTTC. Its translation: CASSTQGAKEQYF.

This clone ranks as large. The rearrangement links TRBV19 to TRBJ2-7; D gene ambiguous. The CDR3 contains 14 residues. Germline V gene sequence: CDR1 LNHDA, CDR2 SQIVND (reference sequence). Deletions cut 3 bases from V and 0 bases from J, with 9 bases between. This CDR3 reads CASSIAPYSYEQYF. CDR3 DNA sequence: TGTGCCAGTAGTATTGCTCCCTACTCCTACGAGCAGTACTTC.

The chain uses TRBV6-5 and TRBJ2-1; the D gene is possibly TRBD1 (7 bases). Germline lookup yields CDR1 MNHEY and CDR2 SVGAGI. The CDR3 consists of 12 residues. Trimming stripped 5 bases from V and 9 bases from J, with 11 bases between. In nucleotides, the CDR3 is TGTGCCAGCAGTCCAGGGGGAGGTGAGCAGTTCTTC. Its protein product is CASSPGGGEQFF.

CDR3 sequence (DNA): TGTGCCAGCAGCCTCACAGGGGGCTCCCTCACAGATACGCAGTATTTT. It translates to CASSLTGGSLTDTQYF. V usage is TRBV7-9 and J usage is TRBJ2-3, with 9 bases identical to TRBD1. Trimming at V came to 5 bases and at J to 2 bases, leaving 8 bases not matched to a gene. The CDR3 totals 16 residues. Germline CDR1 reads SEHNR; CDR2 reads FQNEAQ (reference sequence).

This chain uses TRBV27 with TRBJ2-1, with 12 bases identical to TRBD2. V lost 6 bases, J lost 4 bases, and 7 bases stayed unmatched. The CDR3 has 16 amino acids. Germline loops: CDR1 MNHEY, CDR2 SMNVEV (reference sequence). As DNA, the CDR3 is TGTGCCAGCAGATTTGCCGGGACTAGCGGGTACAATGAGCAGTTCTTC. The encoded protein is CASRFAGTSGYNEQFF.

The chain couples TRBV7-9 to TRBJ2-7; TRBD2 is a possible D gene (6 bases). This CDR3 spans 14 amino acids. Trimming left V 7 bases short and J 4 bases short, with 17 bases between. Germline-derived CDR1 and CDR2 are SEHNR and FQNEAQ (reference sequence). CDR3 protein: CASTPVLGTYEQYF. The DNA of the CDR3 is TGTGCCAGCACCCCGGTCCTGGGGACTTACGAGCAGTACTTC.

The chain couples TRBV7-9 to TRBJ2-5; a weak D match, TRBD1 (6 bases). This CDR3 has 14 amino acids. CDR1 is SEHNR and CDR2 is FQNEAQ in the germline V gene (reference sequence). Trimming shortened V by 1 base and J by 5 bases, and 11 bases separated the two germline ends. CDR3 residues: CASSLDRDRETQYF. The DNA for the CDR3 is TGTGCCAGCAGCTTAGACAGGGATAGGGAGACCCAGTACTTC.

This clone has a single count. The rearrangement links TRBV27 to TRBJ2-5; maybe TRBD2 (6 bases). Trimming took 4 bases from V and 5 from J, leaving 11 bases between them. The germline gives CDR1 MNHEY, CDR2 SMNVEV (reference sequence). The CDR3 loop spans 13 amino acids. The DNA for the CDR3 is TGTGCCAGCAGTTCCGGGACTTGGGAGACCCAGTACTTC. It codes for CASSSGTWETQYF.

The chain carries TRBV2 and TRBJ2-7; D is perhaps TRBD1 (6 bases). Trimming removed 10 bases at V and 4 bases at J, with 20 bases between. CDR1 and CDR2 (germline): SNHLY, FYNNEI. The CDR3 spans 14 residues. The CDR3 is CATQGGQPPYEQYF. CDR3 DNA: TGTGCCACCCAGGGTGGACAGCCGCCTTACGAGCAGTACTTC.

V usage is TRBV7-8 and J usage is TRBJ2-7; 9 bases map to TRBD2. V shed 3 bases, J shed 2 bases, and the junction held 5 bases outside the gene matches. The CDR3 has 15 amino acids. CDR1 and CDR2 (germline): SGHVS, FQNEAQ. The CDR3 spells CASSFSSGTPYEQYF. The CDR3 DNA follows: TGTGCCAGCAGCTTCTCTAGCGGGACTCCCTACGAGCAGTACTTC.

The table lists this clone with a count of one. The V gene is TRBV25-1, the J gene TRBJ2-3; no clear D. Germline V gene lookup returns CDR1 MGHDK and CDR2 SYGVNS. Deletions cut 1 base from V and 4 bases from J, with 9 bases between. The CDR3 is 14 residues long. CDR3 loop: CASSESGWADTQYF. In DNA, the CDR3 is TGTGCCAGCAGTGAATCTGGGTGGGCAGATACGCAGTATTTT.

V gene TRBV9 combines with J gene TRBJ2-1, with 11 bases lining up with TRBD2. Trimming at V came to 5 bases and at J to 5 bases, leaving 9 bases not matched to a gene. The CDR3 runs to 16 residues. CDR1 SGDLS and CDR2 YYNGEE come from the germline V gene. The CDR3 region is CASSVGGTSGDNEQFF. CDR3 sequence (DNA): TGTGCCAGCAGTGTCGGAGGGACTAGCGGCGACAATGAGCAGTTCTTC. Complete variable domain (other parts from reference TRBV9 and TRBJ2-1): DSGVTQTPKHLITATGQRVTLRCSPRSGDLSVYWYQQSLDQGLQFLIQYYNGEERAKGNILERFSAQQFPDLHSELNLSSLELGDSALYFCASSVGGTSGDNEQFFGPGTRLTVL.

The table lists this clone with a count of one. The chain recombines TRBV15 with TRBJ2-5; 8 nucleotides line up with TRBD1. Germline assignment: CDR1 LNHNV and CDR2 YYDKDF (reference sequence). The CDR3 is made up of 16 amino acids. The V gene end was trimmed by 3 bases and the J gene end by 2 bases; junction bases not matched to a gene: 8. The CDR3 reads CATSSTTGGAQETQYF. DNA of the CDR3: TGTGCCACCAGCAGCACAACAGGGGGAGCACAAGAGACCCAGTACTTC.

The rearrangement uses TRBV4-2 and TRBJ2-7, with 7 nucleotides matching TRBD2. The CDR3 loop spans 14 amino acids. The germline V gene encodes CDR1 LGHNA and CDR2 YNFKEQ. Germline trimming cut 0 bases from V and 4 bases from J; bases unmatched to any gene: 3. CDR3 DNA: TGTGCCAGCAGCCAAGATGGGGGGGGGTACGAGCAGTACTTC. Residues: CASSQDGGGYEQYF.